One sample yielded the 7 T cell receptor beta chains listed below, sequenced in a study of blood T cell repertoires in COVID-19. The method was immunoSEQ multiplex PCR; TCRdb's version includes in-frame clones alone and lacks a portion of them. The sample includes 55,000 to 85,000 clones, around four fifths of them seen just once. The specimen was peripheral blood. Receptors were obtained from a man aged 55 to 70 with acute or convalescent COVID-19.

The V gene is TRBV6-5, the J gene TRBJ1-6, with a tentative D call TRBD1 (6 bases). V gave up 5 bases and J gave up 7 bases, with 15 bases separating them. CDR1 is MNHEY and CDR2 is SVGAGI in the germline V gene. This CDR3 region has 15 residues. CDR3 amino acids: CASSPTGTLNSPLHF. Here the CDR3 DNA reads TGTGCCAGCAGTCCGACAGGCACTCTCAATTCACCCCTCCACTTT.

The chain uses TRBV5-1 and TRBJ2-7; 8 positions agree with TRBD1. Losses at the gene ends were 4 bases for V and 5 bases for J; bases not matched to a gene: 11. The CDR3 has 15 amino acids. CDR1 and CDR2 from the germline V gene are SGHRS and YFSETQ. The CDR3 sequence: CASSPLIRTGNEQYF. CDR3 in DNA: TGCGCCAGCAGCCCGCTCATCCGGACAGGGAACGAGCAGTACTTC.

The J gene is TRBJ2-1, the V gene TRBV19; no definite D call. This CDR3 has 15 amino acids. Germline-derived CDR1 and CDR2 are LNHDA and SQIVND (reference sequence). The V end lost 6 bases, the J end lost 0 bases, and 12 bases lay between the germline ends. CDR3 coding DNA: TGTGCCAGTAGGCTAGACCCGAGCTCCTACAATGAGCAGTTCTTC. Translation: CASRLDPSSYNEQFF.

This clone was observed a few times. This chain connects TRBV11-2 to TRBJ2-7; D gene uncertain. The CDR3 loop spans 14 amino acids. Germline V gives CDR1 SGHAT, CDR2 FQNNGV. V gave up 1 base and J gave up 2 bases, with 9 bases separating them. The CDR3 DNA reads TGTGCCAGCAGCTTAGGGTCCGGTCCCTACGAGCAGTACTTC. It is translated as CASSLGSGPYEQYF. Together with reference TRBV11-2 and TRBJ2-7, the CDR3 gives the full variable domain: EAGVAQSPRYKIIEKRQSVAFWCNPISGHATLYWYQQILGQGPKLLIQFQNNGVVDDSQLPKDRFSAERLKGVDSTLKIQPAKLEDSAVYLCASSLGSGPYEQYFGPGTRLTVT.

This sequence joins TRBV12-3 or TRBV12-4 and TRBJ2-7, with D perhaps matching TRBD2 (5 bases). The CDR3 loop spans 11 amino acids. Trimming pared 5 bases from V and 9 bases from J, leaving 11 bases between. The CDR3 DNA reads TGTGCCAGCAGTCGACGGGGAGTGCAGTACTTC. Translated: CASSRRGVQYF.

To note about this clone: This specimen includes other DNA sequences encoding the same CDR3. Here the CDR3 reads CASSPGGNQPQHF. The CDR3, as DNA: TGTGCCAGCAGCCCCGGGGGGAATCAGCCCCAGCATTTT. This chain connects TRBV27 to TRBJ1-5, with D perhaps matching TRBD1 (5 bases). Germline V gene lookup returns CDR1 MNHEY and CDR2 SMNVEV (reference sequence). CDR3 length: 13 residues. The V end lost 6 bases, the J end lost 4 bases, and 10 bases lay between the germline ends.

The genes are TRBV6-1 and TRBJ1-1, with D maybe TRBD1 (5 bases). This CDR3 is built from 13 residues. Trimming removed 2 bases from V and 11 bases from J, with 15 bases in between. From germline, CDR1 is MNHNS and CDR2 SASEGT. This CDR3 reads CASSERGIGRAFF. CDR3 coding DNA: TGTGCCAGCAGTGAAAGGGGTATTGGAAGGGCTTTCTTT.